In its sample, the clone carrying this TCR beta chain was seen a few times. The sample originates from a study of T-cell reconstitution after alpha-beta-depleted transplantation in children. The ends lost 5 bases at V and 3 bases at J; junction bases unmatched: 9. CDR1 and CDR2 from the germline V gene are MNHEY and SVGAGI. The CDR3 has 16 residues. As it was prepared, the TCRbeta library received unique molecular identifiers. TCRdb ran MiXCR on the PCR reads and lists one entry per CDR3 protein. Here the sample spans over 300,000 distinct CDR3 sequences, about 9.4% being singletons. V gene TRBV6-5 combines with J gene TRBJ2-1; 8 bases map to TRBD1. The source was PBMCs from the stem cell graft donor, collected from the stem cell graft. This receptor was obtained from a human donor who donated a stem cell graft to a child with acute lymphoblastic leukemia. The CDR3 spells CASSPLGQGFYNEQFF. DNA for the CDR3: TGTGCCAGCAGTCCCCTCGGACAGGGATTCTACAATGAGCAGTTCTTC.